Listed below are T cell receptor beta chains from one sample, sequenced in a study of T-cell memory formation after mild COVID-19. TCRdb re-derived calls from the 5' RACE reads in MiXCR, one entry per CDR3 protein. This table has under 550,000 distinct CDR3 sequences, 15% to 20% appearing once. The sample consisted of PBMCs or a T cell subset sorted from them (not recorded which). These TCRs come from an adult woman who had mild COVID-19 (a few samples of this study predate the infection). Cell type and time point are not known. CDR3s leave out the opening cysteine and the closing phenylalanine or tryptophan. Each record gives: CDR3 length, V gene, J gene, CDR3 protein.

13	TRBV7-9	TRBJ2-1	ASSLIAIASYEQF
13	TRBV5-1	TRBJ1-5	ASSLDGELNQPQH
10	TRBV6-1	TRBJ1-2	ASMSGKKGYT
12	TRBV7-9	TRBJ2-5	ASRRTGGMETQY
8	TRBV20-1	TRBJ2-1	SAQHNEQF
15	TRBV12-3/TRBV12-4	TRBJ2-6	ASSPGGPSSGANVLT
13	TRBV7-3	TRBJ2-3	ASSLTGTGTDTQY
13	TRBV4-3	TRBJ1-6	ASSQEGSTYSPLH
13	TRBV19	TRBJ2-1	ASSVTGYYYNEQF
8	TRBV6-4	TRBJ1-2	ASNGSHYT
9	TRBV12-3/TRBV12-4	TRBJ2-2	ASTHSGELF
10	TRBV5-1	TRBJ1-6	ASSLAEGSLH
12	TRBV7-6	TRBJ1-2	ASSLEARAYGYT
11	TRBV5-5	TRBJ1-1	ASSLVSYTEAF
12	TRBV30	TRBJ2-5	AWSAKRGTVAQY